The 31 T cell receptor beta chains reported below all come from one sample, sequenced in a study of control samples from healthy donors and cancer patients. Repertoires were generated with immunoSEQ multiplex PCR, while TCRdb's copy carries only in-frame clones and drops some. The repertoire holds about 170,000 clones, 80% to 90% seen once, with 12% in the top ten. The specimen was blood. The source is a man aged 25-45 years in good health.

This chain connects TRBV2 to TRBJ1-5; D ambiguous. Germline loops: CDR1 SNHLY, CDR2 FYNNEI. The CDR3 is made up of 12 amino acids. Trimming shortened V by 5 bases and J by 4 bases, and 6 bases separated the two germline ends. CDR3: CASSSTNQPQHF. CDR3 nucleotides: TGTGCCAGCAGTTCAACTAATCAGCCCCAGCATTTT.

This chain connects TRBV3-1 (or the pseudogene TRBV3-2) to TRBJ1-1; D is ambiguous. The CDR3 contains 12 residues. Germline CDR1 reads LGHDT; CDR2 reads YNNKEL (reference sequence). The V gene lost 4 bases and the J gene lost 10 bases, with 13 bases spanning the gap. The CDR3 loop reads CASSPNREGAFF. As DNA, the CDR3 is TGTGCCAGCAGCCCTAATCGAGAAGGAGCTTTCTTT.

This clone was picked up one time. V is TRBV7-9 and J is TRBJ1-2; a weak D match, TRBD1 (5 bases). V shed 2 bases and J shed 8 bases, with 21 bases lying between them. CDR3 length equals 16 residues. Germline CDR1 SEHNR, CDR2 FQNEAQ (reference sequence). In DNA, the CDR3 is TGTGCCAGCAGCTTAAAAACCGGGACCCCAACGGGGGGCTACACCTTC. Translating gives CASSLKTGTPTGGYTF. Combining the CDR3 with reference TRBV7-9 and TRBJ1-2 gives the whole variable domain DTGVSQNPRHKITKRGQNVTFRCDPISEHNRLYWYRQTLGQGPEFLTYFQNEAQLEKSRLLSDRFSAERPKGSFSTLEIQRTEQGDSAMYLCASSLKTGTPTGGYTFGSGTRLTVV.

The chain uses TRBV18 and TRBJ1-2; TRBD1 agrees at 8 bases. Germline values: CDR1 KGHSH, CDR2 LQKENI. Trimming cost V 2 bases and J 8 bases; bases outside gene matches: 7. The CDR3 totals 14 residues. The CDR3 bases are TGTGCCAGCTCACCATCTCAGGGGGCGCGAGGCTACACCTTC. Its protein is CASSPSQGARGYTF.

The V and J genes are TRBV29-1 and TRBJ2-5; D gene uncertain. This CDR3 spans 10 amino acids. Germline values: CDR1 SQVTM, CDR2 ANQGSEA. The V and J ends lost 3 bases and 2 bases respectively, with 1 base between them. CDR3 loop: CSVEQETQYF. As DNA, the CDR3 is TGCAGCGTTGAGCAAGAGACCCAGTACTTC. Looking up the rest from reference TRBV29-1 and TRBJ2-5 gives the full variable domain: SAVISQKPSRDICQRGTSLTIQCQVDSQVTMMFWYRQQPGQSLTLIATANQGSEATYESGFVIDKFPISRPNLTFSTLTVSNMSPEDSSIYLCSVEQETQYFGPGTRLLVL.

The gene calls are TRBV6-5 and TRBJ2-7, with D tentatively TRBD1 or TRBD2 (5 bases each). V was pared by 7 bases and J by 2 bases, with 12 bases between. The CDR3 is 13 residues long. The germline V gene has CDR1 MNHEY and CDR2 SVGAGI. Here the CDR3 DNA reads TGTGCCAGCAAAATCAGGGACCCCTACGAGCAGTACTTC. This translates into CASKIRDPYEQYF.

V and J are TRBV27 and TRBJ1-5; TRBD1 aligns across 10 bases. CDR1 and CDR2 from the germline V gene are MNHEY and SMNVEV (reference sequence). The J segment lost 5 bases and the V segment lost 5 bases, leaving 6 bases of the junction unmatched. This CDR3 region has 15 residues. CDR3 amino acids: CASSGLGQGHQPQHF. In DNA form, the CDR3 reads TGTGCCAGCAGTGGTCTGGGACAGGGGCATCAGCCCCAGCATTTT.

The V call is TRBV2, the J call TRBJ2-1; D remains ambiguous. The CDR3 is made up of 15 amino acids. Trimming shortened V by 2 bases and J by 7 bases, and 15 bases separated the two germline ends. Germline V lookup: CDR1 SNHLY, CDR2 FYNNEI. This CDR3 reads CASSEHRKSQNEQFF. In nucleotides, the CDR3 is TGTGCCAGCAGTGAACATAGGAAATCCCAGAATGAGCAGTTCTTC.

A single count supports this clone. This CDR3 is CATSASATGELFF. The CDR3 bases are TGTGCCACCAGTGCCTCGGCGACCGGGGAGCTGTTTTTT. This chain uses TRBV24-1 with TRBJ2-2; no firm D call. Germline V gene data show CDR1 as KGHDR and CDR2 as SFDVKD. The CDR3 is 13 amino acids. Trimming shortened V by 5 bases and J by 5 bases, and 8 bases separated the two germline ends.

The J gene is TRBJ1-3, the V gene TRBV3-1 (or the pseudogene TRBV3-2), with D unclear. CDR1 and CDR2 (germline): LGHDT, YNNKEL (reference sequence). The CDR3 is made up of 13 amino acids. Trimming stripped 5 bases from V and 0 bases from J, with 5 bases between. The DNA of the CDR3 is TGTGCCAGCAGCGGCCACTCTGGAAACACCATATATTTT. Translated: CASSGHSGNTIYF.

The chain employs TRBV11-2 and TRBJ1-1, with D unresolved. The CDR3 covers 14 residues. The germline V gene has CDR1 SGHAT and CDR2 FQNNGV. V lost 1 base to trimming and J lost 0 bases, with 6 bases between them. In nucleotides, the CDR3 is TGTGCCAGCAGCTTAGTATCCGTGAACACTGAAGCTTTCTTT. Encoded protein: CASSLVSVNTEAFF.

The rearrangement links TRBV7-2 to TRBJ2-5; the match to TRBD1 covers 8 bases. The V segment lost 5 bases and the J segment 2 bases; nucleotides outside the gene matches: 4. CDR3 length equals 14 residues. Germline V gene sequence: CDR1 SGHTA, CDR2 FQGNSA. CDR3 sequence (DNA): TGTGCCAGCAGCACACAGGGGGTTCAAGAGACCCAGTACTTC. Translated: CASSTQGVQETQYF.

This chain links TRBV7-3 with TRBJ2-3; D may correspond to TRBD1 or TRBD2 (5 bases each). Trimming removed 2 bases at V and 2 bases at J, with 8 bases between. Looked up from germline, CDR1 is SGHTA and CDR2 is FQGTGA. This CDR3 is 14 amino acids long. The CDR3: CASSLGGYTDTQYF. The CDR3, as DNA: TGTGCCAGCAGCTTAGGGGGATACACAGATACGCAGTATTTT.

This sequence joins TRBV19 and TRBJ2-1; 10 positions match TRBD2. Germline CDR1 is LNHDA and CDR2 is SQIVND (reference sequence). The CDR3 is made up of 15 amino acids. V lost 1 base and J lost 3; bases outside the gene matches: 0. Written as DNA, the CDR3 is TGTGCCAGTAGTATAGGGACTAGCGGCTACAATGAGCAGTTCTTC. Translation: CASSIGTSGYNEQFF.

The genes are TRBV7-8 and TRBJ2-1; D ambiguous. Trimming left V 3 bases short and J 9 bases short, with 15 bases between. Per germline, CDR1 SGHVS and CDR2 FQNEAQ. The CDR3 is made up of 14 amino acids. In DNA, the CDR3 is TGTGCCAGCAGCTTTTCTCATAGCCTGGTTGAGCAGTTCTTC. It specifies CASSFSHSLVEQFF. Full variable domain (remainder filled in from reference TRBV7-8 and TRBJ2-1): GAGVSQSPRYKVAKRGQDVALRCDPISGHVSLFWYQQALGQGPEFLTYFQNEAQLDKSGLPSDRFFAERPEGSVSTLKIQRTQQEDSAVYLCASSFSHSLVEQFFGPGTRLTVL.

V is TRBV29-1 and J is TRBJ1-5; possible D gene TRBD1, 5 bases. In germline, CDR1 is SQVTM, CDR2 ANQGSEA. V dropped 6 bases and J dropped 6 bases, with 18 bases sitting between them. This CDR3 has 14 residues. The CDR3 here is CSVTTGSGSQPQHF. DNA of the CDR3: TGCAGCGTAACAACAGGCTCTGGGAGTCAGCCCCAGCATTTT.

The CDR3 region is CASNRPGRERAYEQFF. As DNA, the CDR3 is TGTGCCAGCAACCGACCCGGGAGGGAGAGGGCCTATGAGCAGTTCTTC. The J gene is TRBJ2-1, the V gene TRBV3-1 (or the pseudogene TRBV3-2); 8 bases match TRBD2. This CDR3 is built from 16 residues. V lost 7 bases to trimming and J lost 8 bases; unmatched junction nucleotides: 16. CDR1 is LGHDT and CDR2 is YNNKEL in the germline V gene (reference sequence).

V and J are TRBV28 and TRBJ2-7; TRBD1 matches at 7 bases. The ends lost 3 bases at V and 4 bases at J; junction bases unmatched: 9. This CDR3 is 15 amino acids long. Germline values: CDR1 MDHEN, CDR2 SYDVKM. The DNA for the CDR3 is TGTGCCAGCAGTTTCTCGGGACAGCGACCTTACGAGCAGTACTTC. Protein product: CASSFSGQRPYEQYF.

The V and J genes are TRBV11-1 and TRBJ2-7, with D possibly matching TRBD1 (6 bases). The germline V gene encodes CDR1 SGHAT and CDR2 FQDESV (reference sequence). V lost 5 bases to trimming and J lost 0 bases, with 14 bases between them. This CDR3 contains 15 residues. CDR3 residues: CASSGRTGYSYEQYF. Here the CDR3 DNA reads TGTGCCAGCAGCGGCCGTACAGGGTACTCCTACGAGCAGTACTTC. Full variable domain (rest looked up from reference TRBV11-1 and TRBJ2-7): EAEVAQSPRYKITEKSQAVAFWCDPISGHATLYWYRQILGQGPELLVQFQDESVVDDSQLPKDRFSAERLKGVDSTLKIQPAELGDSAMYLCASSGRTGYSYEQYFGPGTRLTVT.

The chain uses TRBV18 and TRBJ1-5; the D gene is possibly TRBD1 (6 bases). The CDR3 length is 13 residues. V lost 6 bases, J lost 7 bases, and 13 bases lay in between. The germline gives CDR1 KGHSH, CDR2 LQKENI. The CDR3 region has the DNA TGTGCCAGCTCTCCAGGGGTACAGCAGCCCCAGCATTTT. Protein: CASSPGVQQPQHF.

This chain uses TRBV3-1 (or the pseudogene TRBV3-2) with TRBJ2-2; D might be TRBD1 or TRBD2, each matching 5 bases. The length of the CDR3 is 13 residues. V lost 1 base, J lost 9 bases, and 9 bases lay in between. Germline loops: CDR1 LGHDT, CDR2 YNNKEL (reference sequence). DNA for the CDR3: TGTGCCAGCAGCCAAGGACGGGGCCGGGAGCTGTTTTTT. Amino acids: CASSQGRGRELFF.

This sequence joins TRBV5-8 and TRBJ1-6, with TRBD1 matching over 7 bases. The V gene end was trimmed by 4 bases and the J gene end by 7 bases; junction bases not matched to a gene: 14. Germline V gene sequence: CDR1 SGHTS, CDR2 YDEGEE. This CDR3 has 17 residues. This CDR3 reads CASSILTGAGLNSPLHF. Written as DNA, the CDR3 is TGTGCCAGCAGCATATTAACAGGGGCTGGGTTGAATTCACCCCTCCACTTT.

The V gene is TRBV4-3, the J gene TRBJ2-2; D not certain. Per germline, CDR1 LGHNA and CDR2 YSLEER. Trimming cost V 5 bases and J 0 bases, with 7 bases left between them. The CDR3 has 14 residues. CDR3 protein: CASSSYTNTGELFF. In DNA, the CDR3 is TGCGCCAGCAGCTCATACACGAACACCGGGGAGCTGTTTTTT.

The chain is built from TRBV19 and TRBJ1-5; D unclear. Per the germline V gene, CDR1 is LNHDA and CDR2 is SQIVND (reference sequence). Trimming stripped 2 bases from V and 0 bases from J, with 11 bases between. The CDR3 length is 16 residues. The CDR3 loop reads CASSIRRLDSNQPQHF. CDR3 DNA sequence: TGTGCCAGTAGTATACGGAGATTGGATAGCAATCAGCCCCAGCATTTT.

The genes are TRBV27 and TRBJ2-5; no reliable D call. Germline V gene sequence: CDR1 MNHEY, CDR2 SMNVEV (reference sequence). CDR3 size: 13 residues. Trimming pared 3 bases from V and 0 bases from J, leaving 5 bases between. The CDR3 bases are TGTGCCAGCAGTTTTGACAACCAAGAGACCCAGTACTTC. Translation: CASSFDNQETQYF.

The chain joins TRBV6-5 to TRBJ2-1, with D unclear. V was shortened by 3 bases and J by 4 bases, with 7 bases between the two germline ends. The CDR3 sequence is 13 residues long. Per germline, CDR1 MNHEY and CDR2 SVGAGI. CDR3 sequence: CASSYGGYNEQFF. For the CDR3, the DNA is TGTGCCAGCAGTTATGGTGGGTACAATGAGCAGTTCTTC.

This clone was found once. The CDR3 is CASSLDEGRSPLHF. The CDR3 DNA reads as TGTGCCAGCAGCTTGGACGAGGGACGATCACCCCTCCACTTT. This rearrangement joins TRBV5-5 to TRBJ1-6, with D perhaps TRBD1 (5 bases). CDR3 size: 14 residues. Trimming removed 0 bases from V and 10 bases from J, with 11 bases in between. Per germline, CDR1 SGHKS and CDR2 YYEKEE (reference sequence).

V is TRBV6-5 and J is TRBJ2-1; D gene ambiguous. The CDR3 contains 12 residues. The ends were cut back, 6 bases at V and 10 bases at J, with 13 bases in the middle. Germline-derived CDR1 and CDR2 are MNHEY and SVGAGI. The DNA for the CDR3 is TGTGCCAGCAGGAAGTACACTTACGAGCAGTTCTTC. It codes for CASRKYTYEQFF.

Points on this clone: The junction does not match germline at one end; this may be a read error. The gene calls are TRBV7-2 and TRBJ2-5; 8 bases match TRBD1. Germline CDR1 reads SGHTA; CDR2 reads FQGNSA. The CDR3 contains 11 residues. The CDR3 nucleotides are TGTGCCAGCAGCTTACAGGGGGCACGGAACTTC. This encodes CASSLQGARNF.

The rearrangement links TRBV5-6 to TRBJ1-2; D may be TRBD1 (6 bases). CDR1 is SGHDT, CDR2 YYEEEE, per germline. The CDR3 is 15 residues long. V was trimmed by 2 bases and J by 2 bases, leaving 13 bases between them. CDR3 DNA: TGTGCCAGCAGCTTAGGACGGAGGGGGAACTATGGCTACACCTTC. Translated: CASSLGRRGNYGYTF. The full variable domain, its missing parts supplied by reference TRBV5-6 and TRBJ1-2, is DAGVTQSPTHLIKTRGQQVTLRCSPKSGHDTVSWYQQALGQGPQFIFQYYEEEERQRGNFPDRFSGHQFPNYSSELNVNALLLGDSALYLCASSLGRRGNYGYTFGSGTRLTVV.

The chain is built from TRBV19 and TRBJ1-2, with D perhaps matching TRBD1 (5 bases). Trimming took off 3 bases at V and 4 bases at J, with 15 bases between the two ends. Germline-derived CDR1 and CDR2 are LNHDA and SQIVND (reference sequence). The CDR3 runs 15 residues. CDR3: CASSIGPGSPYGYTF. The CDR3 DNA reads as TGTGCCAGTAGTATTGGTCCAGGGTCCCCCTATGGCTACACCTTC.